The rows below give T cell receptor beta chains drawn from one sample of a study of sequential checkpoint blockade in melanoma. Assay: immunoSEQ multiplex PCR; the TCRdb copy retains only in-frame clones and omits some. Here the sample spans 1,500 or so clones, under 30% being singletons. Sequenced here: tumor tissue (inferred from file names), sampled from a patient given nivolumab and ipilimumab in sequence. The receptors originated from a human donor with melanoma. Both conserved end residues are part of each CDR3. The D gene is left open where the match is weak. Not every row has a clone size; where given, it reads once, few, many or a size class.

TRBV7-4,TRBJ2-1,medium-sized,NA,TGTGCCAGCAGCTTACTACCGAGCAATGAGCAGTTCTTC,CASSLLPSNEQFF
TRBV12-5,TRBJ1-3,large,NA,TGTGCCCTAGGTGGCAACTCTGGAAACACCATATATTTT,CALGGNSGNTIYF
TRBV28,TRBJ1-2,NA,NA,TGTGCCAGCAGTCTACCCTCGATAGGGGCAAACTATGGCTACACCTTC,CASSLPSIGANYGYTF
TRBV11-3,TRBJ1-1,medium-sized,TRBD1,TGTGCCAGCAGCTTAGGCCAGGGGGCTGGTGAAGCTTTCTTT,CASSLGQGAGEAFF
TRBV28,TRBJ2-7,few,TRBD1,TGTGCCAGCTCCTCCCCCCGGACAGGGTCCCACGAGCAGTACTTC,CASSSPRTGSHEQYF
TRBV6-8,TRBJ2-5,medium-sized,NA,TGTGCCAGCAGTGGGGACTCAGGGATGGGGGAGACCCAGTACTTC,CASSGDSGMGETQYF
TRBV9,TRBJ2-4,few,NA,TGTGCCAGCAGTGAGGGGATGGGAAACATTCAGTACTTC,CASSEGMGNIQYF
TRBV11-3,TRBJ2-7,NA,NA,TGTGCCAGCAGCTTGGCCCAACGGGGTCTCGGTTACGAGCAGTACTTC,CASSLAQRGLGYEQYF
TRBV19,TRBJ1-1,NA,TRBD1,TGTGCCAGTAGTCTTGGGACAGGGAACACTGAAGCTTTCTTT,CASSLGTGNTEAFF
TRBV30,TRBJ1-6,few,NA,TGTGCCTGGAGGGACGGACAGTTTAATTCACCCCTCCACTTT,CAWRDGQFNSPLHF
TRBV28,TRBJ2-1,NA,TRBD2,TGTGCCAGCAGTTTCCTACGGGGGGTTAACAATGAGCAGTTCTTC,CASSFLRGVNNEQFF
TRBV9,TRBJ2-5,medium-sized,TRBD1,TGTGCCAGCAGCGACCGGGACAGGGACGGGGAGACCCAGTACTTC,CASSDRDRDGETQYF
TRBV11-3,TRBJ2-7,few,NA,TGTGCCAGCAGCTTAGGACTGGGGGCGTACGAGCAGTACTTC,CASSLGLGAYEQYF
TRBV11-3,TRBJ2-5,medium-sized,TRBD2,TGTGCCAGCAGCGCAGGACTAGCGGCCACAGAGACCCAGTACTTC,CASSAGLAATETQYF
TRBV7-5,TRBJ2-2,few,NA,TGTGCCAGCAGCTTAGTTCTTGTGGGGAACACCGGGGAGCTGTTTTTT,CASSLVLVGNTGELFF
TRBV6-8,TRBJ1-4,few,NA,TGTGCCAGCAGAAAGGGGAAGCTCACTTCTCCAACTAATGAAAAACTGTTTTTT,CASRKGKLTSPTNEKLFF
TRBV5-1,TRBJ2-5,once,NA,TGCGCCAGCAGCCGTAACCCAGGGGACCAAGAGACCCAGTACTTC,CASSRNPGDQETQYF
TRBV5-1,TRBJ2-6,few,NA,TGCGCCAGCAGCTCGGGAGCCTCCACGGAAATCTCTGGGGCCAACGTCCTGACTTTC,CASSSGASTEISGANVLTF
TRBV6-8,TRBJ1-1,few,NA,TGTGCCAGCAAACAATCCGGGACAACGAACACTGAAGCTTTCTTT,CASKQSGTTNTEAFF
TRBV14,TRBJ1-5,NA,TRBD1,TGTGCCAGCAGCCAATCTGGACAGGGAAATCAGCCCCAGCATTTT,CASSQSGQGNQPQHF
TRBV6-8,TRBJ1-1,few,TRBD1,TGTGCCAGCAGTTATGGGAGGGGGCAAGCTTTCTTT,CASSYGRGQAFF
TRBV28,TRBJ2-7,few,NA,TGTGCCAGCAGTTTCCCGGCCCAGCTCTACGAGCAGTACTTC,CASSFPAQLYEQYF
TRBV6-8,TRBJ2-7,NA,TRBD1,TGTGCCAGCAGACTCGGGACAGGGGGTTCGAGGTTCAACGAGCAGTACTTC,CASRLGTGGSRFNEQYF
TRBV6-8,TRBJ1-3,few,NA,TGTGCCAGCAGTTACTCGAGGGTTCCCCCTGGAAACACCATATATTTT,CASSYSRVPPGNTIYF
TRBV4-1,TRBJ2-7,NA,TRBD2,TGCGCCAGCACCCAATCTAGCGGGGGGGGCGAGCAGTACTTC,CASTQSSGGGEQYF
TRBV6-8,TRBJ2-1,few,NA,TGTGCCAGCAGCCTCACAGGGTATGAGCAGTTCTTC,CASSLTGYEQFF
TRBV25-1,TRBJ2-5,NA,NA,TGTGCCAGCAGTGAGGCAGGGACACAAGAGACCCAGTACTTC,CASSEAGTQETQYF
TRBV6-8,TRBJ2-3,few,NA,TGTGCCAGCAGTTTCGATTCAGGGTCGGGGGTTCGCACAGATACGCAGTATTTT,CASSFDSGSGVRTDTQYF